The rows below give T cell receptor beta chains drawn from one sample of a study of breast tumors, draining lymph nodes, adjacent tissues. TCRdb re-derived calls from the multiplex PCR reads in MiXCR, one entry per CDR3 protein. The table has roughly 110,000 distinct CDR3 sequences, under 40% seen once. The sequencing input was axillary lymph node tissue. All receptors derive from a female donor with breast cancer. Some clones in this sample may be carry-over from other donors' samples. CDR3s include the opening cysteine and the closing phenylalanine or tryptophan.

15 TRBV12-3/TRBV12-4 CASRRGPAGGDTIYF
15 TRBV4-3 CASSQDAPVNTEAFF
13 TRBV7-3 CASRVPGTGELFF
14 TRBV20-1 CSAEWGPDTGELFF
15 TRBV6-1 CASRRTLDSNQPQHF
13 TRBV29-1 CSVASGLAGGQYF
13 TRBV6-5 CASQPGQLNIQYF
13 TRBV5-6 CASSSKTAYEQYF
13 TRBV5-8 CASSSGLNQPQHF
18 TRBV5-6 CASSLGVGRPKGLETQYF
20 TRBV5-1 CASSFSYVPDRGQDAYEQYF
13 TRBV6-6 CASSPLVADTQYF
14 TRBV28 CASRMSNNYNEQFF
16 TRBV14 CASSQEGEGLNTEAFF
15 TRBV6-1 CASIKGTAAKNIQYF
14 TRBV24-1 CATSRTGGHETQYF
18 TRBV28 CASSPLSGTSGPQETQYF
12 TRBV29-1 CSVSSGANVLTF
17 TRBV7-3 CASRTGTTTRGPYEQYF
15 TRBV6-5 CASRASGGFQETQYF
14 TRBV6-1 CASSARTGGTEAFF
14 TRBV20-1 CSAPSRQASYEQYF
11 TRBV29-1 CSVWDREKLFF
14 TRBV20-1 CSASAGQGTNEQFF
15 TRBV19 CASSGRGAPSYEQYF
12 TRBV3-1 CASSHRGYEQYF
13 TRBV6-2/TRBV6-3 CASSYGGIYGYTF
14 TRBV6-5 CASSTGTGVNEQFF
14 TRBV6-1 CASSDGRANSPLHF
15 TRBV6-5 CASSYRTGVSYEQYF
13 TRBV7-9 CASISGANEKLFF
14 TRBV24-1 CATSVAGGLDEQFF
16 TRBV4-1 CATKTGTGAMNTEAFF
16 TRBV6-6 CASSSLPQGATNTIYF
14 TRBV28 CASSGGQVHDEQSF
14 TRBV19 CASKTEGLSGAIYF
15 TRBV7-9 CASDTIAGEENEQFF
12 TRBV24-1 CATSEQTTEQFF
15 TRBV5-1 CASSSGTGTDSPLHF